Listed below are T cell receptor beta chains from one sample, sequenced in a study of PD-1 blockade in classical Hodgkin lymphoma. Generated by immunoSEQ multiplex PCR, the TCRdb table keeps only in-frame clones and is missing some. The repertoire includes 20,000 to 30,000 clones, 91% of them detected once, and roughly 0.58% sits in the top ten. Sequencing input: CD4+ T cells from blood. The receptors were gathered from a human donor with classical Hodgkin lymphoma. Both conserved end residues are trimmed from each CDR3. A D gene is named only where the DNA matches it firmly.

cdr3_aa: ASSQMGQETQY
v_call: TRBV5-4
cdr3_length: 11
d_call: -

cdr3_aa: ASSLGPAGTDTQY
v_call: TRBV9
cdr3_length: 13
d_call: -

cdr3_aa: ASSQTGQGSYNEQF
v_call: TRBV5-4
cdr3_length: 14
d_call: TRBD1

cdr3_aa: ASRDRFYEQY
v_call: TRBV27
cdr3_length: 10
d_call: -

cdr3_aa: AGSGTGYGYT
v_call: TRBV7-9
cdr3_length: 10
d_call: TRBD1

cdr3_aa: ASSTGAGEAF
v_call: TRBV19
cdr3_length: 10
d_call: -

cdr3_aa: ASSIRAGVRETQY
v_call: TRBV19
cdr3_length: 13
d_call: -

cdr3_aa: ASSANRLGRSIQY
v_call: TRBV5-8
cdr3_length: 13
d_call: -

cdr3_aa: ASSPRTTGPLH
v_call: TRBV5-8
cdr3_length: 11
d_call: -

cdr3_aa: ASVPPGGFNYGYT
v_call: TRBV28
cdr3_length: 13
d_call: -

cdr3_aa: ASSWTVGEKLF
v_call: TRBV6-1
cdr3_length: 11
d_call: -

cdr3_aa: ASSSTRRLSTDTQY
v_call: TRBV7-8
cdr3_length: 14
d_call: -

cdr3_aa: ASSLGLKDTQY
v_call: TRBV5-1
cdr3_length: 11
d_call: -

cdr3_aa: ASSLPREARDSGANVLT
v_call: TRBV7-8
cdr3_length: 17
d_call: -

cdr3_aa: ASSQRHLSNQPQH
v_call: TRBV4-3
cdr3_length: 13
d_call: -

cdr3_aa: ASSSPAQGSHGYT
v_call: TRBV21-1
cdr3_length: 13
d_call: -

cdr3_aa: ASSRALVEAF
v_call: TRBV18
cdr3_length: 10
d_call: -

cdr3_aa: ASSVGVNTEAF
v_call: TRBV5-1
cdr3_length: 11
d_call: -

cdr3_aa: ASRSTGGIDQPQH
v_call: TRBV6-5
cdr3_length: 13
d_call: TRBD1

cdr3_aa: ASNSGTPLRDTGELF
v_call: TRBV5-4
cdr3_length: 15
d_call: -

cdr3_aa: ASSLERGAGYEQY
v_call: TRBV7-6
cdr3_length: 13
d_call: TRBD2

cdr3_aa: ASSPAVNNGNTIY
v_call: TRBV28
cdr3_length: 13
d_call: -

cdr3_aa: ASGAWEGGYT
v_call: TRBV7-2
cdr3_length: 10
d_call: -

cdr3_aa: ASSEYSGFSGRF
v_call: TRBV25-1
cdr3_length: 12
d_call: -

cdr3_aa: ASSPGQGGQETQY
v_call: TRBV7-2
cdr3_length: 13
d_call: -

cdr3_aa: ASSRDREDEQF
v_call: TRBV11-3
cdr3_length: 11
d_call: TRBD1

cdr3_aa: ASSQVGGNNQPQH
v_call: TRBV4-3
cdr3_length: 13
d_call: -

cdr3_aa: ASRRGQNTEAF
v_call: TRBV6-5
cdr3_length: 11
d_call: -

cdr3_aa: ASSLETGGISPLH
v_call: TRBV5-1
cdr3_length: 13
d_call: TRBD1

cdr3_aa: ASSQGFGWGEQY
v_call: TRBV4-1
cdr3_length: 12
d_call: -

cdr3_aa: ASSHMTGGVVETQY
v_call: TRBV13
cdr3_length: 14
d_call: TRBD1

cdr3_aa: ASNPGQLYEQY
v_call: TRBV5-1
cdr3_length: 11
d_call: TRBD1

cdr3_aa: ASSATGGMNTEAF
v_call: TRBV7-3
cdr3_length: 13
d_call: TRBD1

cdr3_aa: ASRLAGSEQF
v_call: TRBV2
cdr3_length: 10
d_call: -

cdr3_aa: ASSLGGREETQY
v_call: TRBV5-1
cdr3_length: 12
d_call: -

cdr3_aa: ASSLTTGAGNTIY
v_call: TRBV6-5
cdr3_length: 13
d_call: -

cdr3_aa: AWRRYRDRHEQY
v_call: TRBV30
cdr3_length: 12
d_call: TRBD1

cdr3_aa: AWSVKGDEQF
v_call: TRBV30
cdr3_length: 10
d_call: -

cdr3_aa: ASSTPQGEQPQH
v_call: TRBV19
cdr3_length: 12
d_call: -

cdr3_aa: ASSLPGLAGGSSTDTQY
v_call: TRBV28
cdr3_length: 17
d_call: TRBD2

cdr3_aa: ASSSLRGGAGNEQF
v_call: TRBV11-2
cdr3_length: 14
d_call: -

cdr3_aa: ASSIGGRGRGPVTGELF
v_call: TRBV7-6
cdr3_length: 17
d_call: TRBD1

cdr3_aa: ASSQADSEAF
v_call: TRBV18
cdr3_length: 10
d_call: -

cdr3_aa: ASSSSGVATGELF
v_call: TRBV19
cdr3_length: 13
d_call: -

cdr3_aa: ASSSQNYGYT
v_call: TRBV5-6
cdr3_length: 10
d_call: -

cdr3_aa: ASSSTSAGGDNEQF
v_call: TRBV7-8
cdr3_length: 14
d_call: TRBD2

cdr3_aa: ASSPEPGLAGGNEQF
v_call: TRBV5-1
cdr3_length: 15
d_call: TRBD2

cdr3_aa: ASSQDRTSDTQY
v_call: TRBV2
cdr3_length: 12
d_call: TRBD1

cdr3_aa: ASSQVNLGARRGGYT
v_call: TRBV4-3
cdr3_length: 15
d_call: -

cdr3_aa: SAAGLADTGELF
v_call: TRBV29-1
cdr3_length: 12
d_call: TRBD2

cdr3_aa: ASSQGPAGENQPQH
v_call: TRBV4-1
cdr3_length: 14
d_call: -

cdr3_aa: ASSLTPGLTYEQY
v_call: TRBV14
cdr3_length: 13
d_call: -

cdr3_aa: ASSLYGSYEQY
v_call: TRBV7-6
cdr3_length: 11
d_call: -